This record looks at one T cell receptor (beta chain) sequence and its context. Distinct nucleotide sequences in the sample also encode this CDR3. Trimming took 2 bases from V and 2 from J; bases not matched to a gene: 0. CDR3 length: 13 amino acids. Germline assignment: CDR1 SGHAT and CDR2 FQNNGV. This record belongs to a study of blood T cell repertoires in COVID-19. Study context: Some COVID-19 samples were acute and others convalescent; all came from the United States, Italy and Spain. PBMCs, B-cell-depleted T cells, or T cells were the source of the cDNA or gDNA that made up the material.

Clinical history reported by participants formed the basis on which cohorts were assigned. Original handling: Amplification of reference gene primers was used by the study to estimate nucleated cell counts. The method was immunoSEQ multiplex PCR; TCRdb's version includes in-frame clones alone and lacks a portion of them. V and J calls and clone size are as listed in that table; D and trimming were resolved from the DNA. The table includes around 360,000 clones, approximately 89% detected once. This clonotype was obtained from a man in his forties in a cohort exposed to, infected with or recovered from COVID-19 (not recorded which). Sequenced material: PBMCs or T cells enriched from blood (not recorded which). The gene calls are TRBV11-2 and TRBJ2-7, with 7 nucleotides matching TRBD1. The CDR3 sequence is CASSLTGAYEQYF. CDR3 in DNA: TGTGCCAGCAGCTTAACAGGGGCCTACGAGCAGTACTTC.